This TCR beta chain was sequenced for a study of blood T cell repertoires in COVID-19. On the study more broadly: Italy, Spain and the United States were the sources of the convalescent and acute COVID-19 samples. Sources were T cells, B-cell-depleted T cells, or PBMCs; the material itself was cDNA or gDNA.

Produced via immunoSEQ multiplex PCR; TCRdb's table is partial and in-frame only. The data contain about 220,000 clones, 70% to 85% of them seen just once; the ten biggest clones take up more than 3%. The germline gives CDR1 SGHNT, CDR2 YENEEA. This CDR3 comprises 19 residues. V lost 4 bases, J lost 9 bases, and 31 bases lay in between. Grouping used clinical history reported by participants in a survey and questionnaire. This receptor was taken from a woman aged 55-69 years who had recovered from COVID-19. What was sequenced was PBMCs or T cells enriched from blood (not recorded which). The chain has TRBV11-3 and TRBJ2-1, with D possibly TRBD2 on 8 matching bases. CDR3 DNA: TGTGCCAGCAGCTCATCCGGGACAGACCCCGGGACTAGGGGGGGTGAGCAGTTCTTC. This sequence encodes CASSSSGTDPGTRGGEQFF.